This T cell receptor (beta chain) was sequenced in a study of blood T cell repertoires in COVID-19. Study information: Collection of acute and convalescent COVID-19 samples took place in the United States, Italy and Spain. Sources were T cells, B-cell-depleted T cells, or PBMCs; the material itself was cDNA or gDNA.

Authors' processing steps: Amplification with reference gene primers provided the estimates of nucleated cell counts. The protocol was immunoSEQ multiplex PCR, while the TCRdb copy is restricted to in-frame clones and leaves out a portion. D and trimming come from the DNA, and the V and J calls and clone size come from that table. The sample has 180,000 or so clones, around 87% seen once. The CDR3 contains 15 residues. Unmatched junction bases numbered 0, after V lost 3 bases and J lost 5 bases. CDR1 and CDR2 (germline): SGHRS, YFSETQ. The sequence derives from a woman older than 75 in a cohort sampled during active or convalescent COVID-19. Material: peripheral blood. This rearrangement joins TRBV5-1 to TRBJ2-2; TRBD2 aligns across 14 bases. This chain's CDR3 is CASSWTSGRTGELFF. DNA of the CDR3: TGCGCCAGCAGCTGGACTAGCGGGAGGACCGGGGAGCTGTTTTTT.